The clone carrying this T cell receptor beta chain appeared many times. Germline assignment: CDR1 SGDLS and CDR2 YYNGEE. The V and J ends lost 0 bases and 2 bases, in that order; junction bases with no gene match: 3. This CDR3 is 15 amino acids long. Arm-PCR of CDR3 regions and iRepertoire HTBI primers were the basis on which TCR beta libraries were built. TCRdb re-called the multiplex PCR reads through MiXCR, storing one row per CDR3 protein. The sample has 450,000 to 500,000 distinct CDR3 sequences; 16% are singletons. The source of the sample is a study of regulatory T cells in long-lasting Graves disease. Stated time point: newly diagnosed GD, antithyroid drugs for less than 3 months. The TCR library was made from RNA extracted from PBMCs. The same sample was also studied in work on T cells in Graves' hyperthyroidism and ophthalmopathy.

The V and J genes are TRBV9 and TRBJ2-7; 9 positions match TRBD1. The TCR comes from a man aged 35 to 55 with Graves disease. This material consisted of peripheral blood mononuclear cells (PBMCs), taken at new diagnosis, from a patient treated with antithyroid drugs. This CDR3 is CASSVDGTGTYEQYF. The CDR3 coding sequence is TGTGCCAGCAGCGTAGACGGGACAGGGACCTACGAGCAGTACTTC.